The rows below give T cell receptor beta chains drawn from one sample of a study of T-cell reconstitution after alpha-beta-depleted transplantation in children. TCRdb reprocessed the PCR reads via MiXCR and lists one record per CDR3 protein. The sample has around 420,000 distinct CDR3 sequences; 15% to 20% are singletons. The specimen was PBMCs, mostly from graft donor cells, collected 360 days after TCRalphabeta/CD19-depleted stem cell transplant. These receptors originate from a boy in the first two years of life who had a stem cell transplant for Wiskott-Aldrich syndrome, so the T cells may come from the graft donor. The CDR3 runs from the conserved cysteine through the conserved F or W. The D gene is left open where the match is weak. Not every row has a clone size; where given, it reads once, few, many or a size class.

TRBJ2-2,many,.,TRBV5-1,CASRRLSKPNTGELFF,TGCGCCAGCCGAAGGCTATCCAAGCCGAACACCGGGGAGCTGTTTTTT
TRBJ2-3,.,.,TRBV20-1,CSARGRGTSTDTQYF,TGCAGTGCTAGAGGACGTGGTACTAGCACAGATACGCAGTATTTT
TRBJ2-1,few,TRBD2,TRBV29-1,CSVEKREYNEQFF,TGCAGCGTTGAAAAGCGGGAGTACAATGAGCAGTTCTTC
TRBJ2-1,few,.,TRBV5-1,CASSSDGSSYNEQFF,TGCGCCAGCAGCTCGGACGGGAGCTCCTACAATGAGCAGTTCTTC
TRBJ2-7,.,TRBD1,TRBV6-2/TRBV6-3,CTSRSGTGGLNEQYF,TGTACCAGCAGATCCGGGACAGGGGGTTTGAATGAGCAGTACTTC
TRBJ2-1,.,TRBD1,TRBV4-1,CASSQVGQGADEQFF,TGCGCCAGCAGCCAGGTGGGACAGGGGGCGGATGAGCAGTTCTTC
TRBJ2-7,.,TRBD2,TRBV12-3/TRBV12-4,CASSLRREGIREQYF,TGTGCCAGCAGTTTACGGCGGGAGGGGATCAGGGAGCAGTACTTC
TRBJ2-1,many,.,TRBV28,CASSLSREQFF,TGTGCCAGCAGTTTATCCAGAGAGCAGTTCTTC
TRBJ1-6,.,.,TRBV6-5,CASSYLPGRRGNSPLHF,TGTGCCAGCAGTTACCTGCCCGGTAGGAGGGGTAATTCACCCCTCCACTTT
TRBJ2-3,.,TRBD2,TRBV6-2/TRBV6-3,CASSSWREKDTQYF,TGTGCCAGCAGCTCCTGGCGGGAGAAAGATACGCAGTATTTT
TRBJ2-7,.,.,TRBV7-8,CASSSHYLLSLTPYEQYF,TGTGCCAGCAGCTCTCACTACCTTCTCAGCCTCACCCCCTACGAGCAGTACTTC